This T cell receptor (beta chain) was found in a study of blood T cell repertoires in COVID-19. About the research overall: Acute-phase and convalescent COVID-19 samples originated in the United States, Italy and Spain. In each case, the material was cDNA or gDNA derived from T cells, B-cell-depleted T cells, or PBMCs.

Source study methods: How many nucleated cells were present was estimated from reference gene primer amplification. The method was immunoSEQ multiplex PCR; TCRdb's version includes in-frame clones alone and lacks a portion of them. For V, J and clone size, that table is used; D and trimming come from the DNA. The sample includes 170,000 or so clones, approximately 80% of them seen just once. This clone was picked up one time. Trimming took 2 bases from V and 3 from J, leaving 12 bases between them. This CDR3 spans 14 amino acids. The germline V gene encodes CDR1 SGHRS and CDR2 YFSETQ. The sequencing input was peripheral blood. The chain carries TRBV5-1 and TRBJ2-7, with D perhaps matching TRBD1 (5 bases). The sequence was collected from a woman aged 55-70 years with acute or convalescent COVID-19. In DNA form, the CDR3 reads TGCGCCAGCAGCTTCCAGGGTTTTGACTACGAGCAGTACTTC. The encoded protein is CASSFQGFDYEQYF.